One and the same sample provided the 6 T cell receptor beta chains below, sequenced in a study of blood T cell repertoires in COVID-19. The assay was immunoSEQ multiplex PCR, and TCRdb's table has in-frame clones only and misses some. Of some 450,000 clones in the sample, about 91% were seen once. Sequenced: peripheral blood. Every receptor here comes from a woman in her fifties or sixties with COVID-19, enrolled during active disease.

The CDR3, as DNA: TGCGCCAGCAGCCTCAACGGAGATACGCAGTATTTT. Encoded protein: CASSLNGDTQYF. The J gene is TRBJ2-3, the V gene TRBV4-1; D is unclear. Germline V gives CDR1 MGHRA, CDR2 YSYEKL. The CDR3 consists of 12 residues. Trimming left V 4 bases short and J 5 bases short, with 7 bases between.

This clone occurred a few times. This chain uses TRBV10-2 with TRBJ2-7; D might be TRBD1 (5 bases). V was trimmed by 4 bases and J by 4 bases, leaving 11 bases between them. CDR1 WSHSY and CDR2 SAAADI come from the germline V gene. The CDR3 sequence is 13 residues long. CDR3 residues: CASSVGRDYEQYF. CDR3 DNA sequence: TGCGCCAGCAGTGTGGGCAGGGATTACGAGCAGTACTTC.

The chain combines TRBV7-9 with TRBJ2-7, with D uncertain. Per the germline V gene, CDR1 is SEHNR and CDR2 is FQNEAQ (reference sequence). Trimming cost V 4 bases and J 4 bases, with 8 bases left between them. The CDR3 consists of 12 residues. CDR3 region: CASSSLRYEQYF. The CDR3 DNA sequence: TGTGCCAGCAGCTCGTTGAGGTACGAGCAGTACTTC.

The V call is TRBV6-2 or TRBV6-3, the J call TRBJ2-7; 7 bases match TRBD1. Germline CDR1 and CDR2: MNHEY and SVGEGT. The CDR3 runs to 16 residues. Losses at the gene ends were 6 bases for V and 3 bases for J; bases not matched to a gene: 14. The CDR3 nucleotides are TGTGCCAGCAGCCCTACTAGGGGACAGACCTACTACGAGCAGTACTTC. Its protein is CASSPTRGQTYYEQYF.

The CDR3 here is CASSFKYRNTEAFF. CDR3 DNA: TGTGCCAGTAGTTTCAAATACAGGAACACTGAAGCTTTCTTT. V usage is TRBV19 and J usage is TRBJ1-1; D is ambiguous. Germline CDR1 LNHDA, CDR2 SQIVND (reference sequence). With 5 bases removed from V and 1 base from J, the gap between germline ends came to 11 bases. The CDR3 is 14 residues long.

This clone has just one count. V and J are TRBV29-1 and TRBJ2-3; 7 bases align to TRBD1. Germline CDR1 reads SQVTM; CDR2 reads ANQGSEA. V trimming: 6 bases; J trimming: 2 bases; junction bases outside the gene matches: 8. This CDR3 comprises 14 residues. The CDR3 sequence is CSVARTGNTDTQYF. Here the CDR3 DNA reads TGCAGCGTAGCCCGGACAGGAAACACAGATACGCAGTATTTT.